Presented here are 23 T cell receptor beta chains from one specimen sequenced in a study of tumor-infiltrating lymphocytes in primary liver carcinoma. Starting material for RNA and DNA co-extraction consisted of about 20-30 mg of unsorted bulk tissue. A constant-region primer served to make TCR beta cDNA from roughly 540 ng total RNA. Libraries of TCR beta came from three nested multiplex PCR rounds with slightly modified ARM-PCR. For approximately 11 cycles apiece, the opening two PCR rounds ran with TRBV1-TRBV30 forward primers and a C-beta reverse primer. Via MiXCR, TCRdb re-called the multiplex PCR reads, giving one row per CDR3 protein. The sample comprises around 79,000 distinct CDR3 sequences, about 75% of which are singletons, and 26% rests with the top ten. Material: tumor-adjacent normal liver tissue. The receptors shown here come from a man aged 40-49 years with primary liver carcinoma and hepatitis B virus infection.

Ten or more counts support this clonotype. The chain joins TRBV29-1 to TRBJ2-3, with 9 bases fitting TRBD1. V lost 4 bases to trimming and J lost 2 bases; unmatched junction nucleotides: 10. Germline values: CDR1 SQVTM, CDR2 ANQGSEA. This CDR3 region has 16 residues. The chain's CDR3 is CSVVAPDRGTTDTQYF. CDR3 bases: TGCAGCGTTGTAGCCCCAGACAGGGGGACCACAGATACGCAGTATTTT.

A note on this clonotype: At one end, the junction sequence differs from germline, possibly due to a read error. The chain carries TRBV12-3 or TRBV12-4 and TRBJ1-1; D gene unclear. The CDR3 is 11 amino acids. The CDR3, as DNA: TGTGTCAGCAGCTTAAACACTGAAGCTTTCTTT. It is translated as CVSSLNTEAFF.

This clonotype has at least ten counts. V gene TRBV29-1 combines with J gene TRBJ2-7, with 7 bases that match TRBD1. The CDR3 spans 13 residues. J was trimmed by 2 bases and V by 5 bases; bases with no gene match: 6. Germline CDR1 is SQVTM and CDR2 is ANQGSEA. The CDR3 region has the DNA TGCAGCGTTTCGTGGACAGGACCCTACGAGCAGTACTTC. Translating it yields CSVSWTGPYEQYF.

This chain joins TRBV11-3 and TRBJ2-1; 8 positions match TRBD2. V gave up 4 bases and J gave up 3 bases; unmatched junction bases: 5. Germline V lookup: CDR1 SGHNT, CDR2 YENEEA. The CDR3 contains 15 residues. CDR3 bases: TGTGCCAGCAGCTCACAAGCGGGAGTCTACAATGAGCAGTTCTTC. Protein sequence: CASSSQAGVYNEQFF.

Comments on this clonotype: A much bigger clone sits one base away, suggesting this may be a read error. This rearrangement joins TRBV4-2 to TRBJ2-7; 7 nucleotides align to TRBD1. This CDR3 has 14 amino acids. Germline CDR1 and CDR2: LGHNA and YNFKEQ. The CDR3 coding sequence is TGTGCCAGCAGCCAAGATCGAGGGGGCCACGAGCTGTACTTC. It translates to CASSQDRGGHELYF.

Comment on this clonotype: The junction differs from germline at one of its ends, possibly a read error. V is TRBV7-9 and J is TRBJ1-1, with D possibly matching TRBD1 (5 bases). The CDR3 sequence is 15 residues long. CDR1 and CDR2 (germline): SEHNR, FQNEAQ (reference sequence). Here the CDR3 reads CTSSYLIGTDTEAFF. For the CDR3, the DNA is TGTACCAGCAGCTACCTGATAGGGACGGACACTGAAGCTTTCTTT.

On this clonotype itself: The junction and the germline gene differ at one end; a read error may be behind it. V gene TRBV4-3 combines with J gene TRBJ1-6; D is unresolved. The germline gives CDR1 LGHNA, CDR2 YSLEER. CDR3 length equals 13 residues. CDR3 DNA: TGCGCCAACAGCCGAGATTGGAATTCACCCCTCCACTTT. Translation gives CANSRDWNSPLHF.

Points on this clonotype: A read error may account for a junction end that differs from germline. The V call is TRBV6-5, the J call TRBJ1-2; TRBD1 aligns across 7 bases. This CDR3 spans 15 amino acids. CDR1 and CDR2 (germline): MNHEY, SVGAGI. CDR3 protein: CASSCRGVYRDGYIF. Written as DNA, the CDR3 is TGTGCCAGCAGTTGCAGGGGGGTCTACAGGGATGGCTACATCTTC.

By proportion, this clonotype is large. The chain couples TRBV10-3 to TRBJ1-1; no reliable D call. Germline V gives CDR1 ENHRY, CDR2 SYGVKD. V gave up 4 bases and J gave up 3 bases, with 9 bases separating them. The CDR3 length is 13 residues. The CDR3 DNA sequence: TGTGCCATCAGTGGCACAGTGGACACTGAAGCTTTCTTT. Its translation: CAISGTVDTEAFF.

This clonotype was observed a few times. The conserved phenylalanine or tryptophan is not found at the CDR3 terminus, so this likely reflects a read error. The chain's CDR3 is CASSYSAQRGEQFL. As DNA, the CDR3 is TGTGCCAGTAGTTACTCGGCGCAGAGGGGTGAGCAGTTCCTC. The gene calls are TRBV6-5 and TRBJ2-1, with D possibly being TRBD1 or TRBD2 (5 bases each). CDR1 MNHEY and CDR2 SVGAGI come from the germline V gene. The CDR3 contains 14 residues.

Points on this clonotype: Germline and junction disagree at one end, which may indicate a read error. V usage is TRBV6-6 and J usage is TRBJ2-7; no definite D call. The CDR3 runs 14 residues. Germline V CDR1 and CDR2: MNHNY, SVGAGI (reference sequence). This CDR3 reads CVSSYSTLVHEQYF. CDR3 nucleotides: TGTGTCAGCAGTTACTCGACGCTGGTCCACGAGCAGTACTTT.

In its sample, this clonotype was seen a few times. The chain recombines TRBV29-1 with TRBJ1-1; D is ambiguous. Trimming took 8 bases from V and 4 from J, leaving 23 bases between them. The CDR3 is made up of 15 amino acids. Germline lookup yields CDR1 SQVTM and CDR2 ANQGSEA. CDR3 DNA sequence: TGCAGCTTTGCCCCGGGATGGGGAATGACCACTGAAGCTTTCTTT. As protein: CSFAPGWGMTTEAFF.

The sample holds many counts of this clonotype. This chain links TRBV10-2 with TRBJ2-3; TRBD2 is a possible D gene (6 bases). The CDR3 is 19 residues long. V was cut by 3 bases and J by 0 bases, with 22 bases left in between. From germline, CDR1 is WSHSY and CDR2 SAAADI. CDR3 nucleotide sequence: TGCGCCAGCAGTGACTTAAACGGGGCTAGCGTCGAAAGCACAGATACGCAGTATTTT. Residues: CASSDLNGASVESTDTQYF.

The chain is built from TRBV18 and TRBJ2-5; D is possibly TRBD1 (6 bases). CDR3 length: 16 residues. Trimming removed 3 bases from V and 4 bases from J, with 18 bases in between. Germline V gene sequence: CDR1 KGHSH, CDR2 LQKENI. In DNA, the CDR3 is TGTGCCAGCTCACCCCCGGGACACCGATCCTTAGAGACCCAGTACTTC. Protein product: CASSPPGHRSLETQYF.

As to this clonotype: The junction and the germline gene differ at one end; a read error may be behind it. CDR3 amino acids: CASNLTEEAYEQYF. CDR3 in DNA: TGTGCCAGCAACTTAACCGAGGAAGCCTACGAGCAATACTTC. The chain employs TRBV11-2 and TRBJ2-7; no clear D gene. From germline, CDR1 is SGHAT and CDR2 FQNNGV. The CDR3 is 14 amino acids.

V is TRBV28 and J is TRBJ2-5, with D perhaps matching TRBD1 (6 bases). The CDR3 has 14 residues. V lost 9 bases to trimming and J lost 7 bases, with 21 bases between them. Germline loops: CDR1 MDHEN, CDR2 SYDVKM. The CDR3 loop reads CARSVFDRRGTQYF. The CDR3 DNA is TGTGCCAGGAGTGTCTTTGACAGGCGCGGGACCCAGTACTTC.

The chain is built from TRBV7-3 and TRBJ2-7; D not certain. The germline V gene encodes CDR1 SGHTA and CDR2 FQGTGA. The CDR3 extends over 16 amino acids. Trimming stripped 2 bases from V and 2 bases from J, with 16 bases between. CDR3 in DNA: TGTGCCAGCAGCTTAGGCCTATGGTGGTGTACCTACGAGCAGTACTTC. It specifies CASSLGLWWCTYEQYF.

Of note for this clonotype: Its ends do not fully match the called genes, so a read error is possible. The chain uses TRBV4-1 and TRBJ1-6; 10 bases map to TRBD1. The CDR3 is made up of 17 amino acids. Germline CDR1 MGHRA, CDR2 YSYEKL. This CDR3 is CASSQDRGQGRGSPLHF. CDR3 sequence (DNA): TGTGCCAGCAGTCAAGACCGGGGACAGGGGCGTGGGTCACCCCTCCACTTT.

This chain uses TRBV4-1 with TRBJ2-4; the D is unclear. CDR3 length: 17 residues. V gave up 2 bases and J gave up 0 bases, with 14 bases separating them. Germline lookup yields CDR1 MGHRA and CDR2 YSYEKL. This chain's CDR3 is CASSQPSSLIAKNIQYF. In nucleotides, the CDR3 is TGCGCCAGCAGCCAACCGAGTTCTCTCATAGCCAAAAACATTCAGTACTTC.

Concerning this clonotype itself: At one of its ends the junction is not consistent with the germline gene, which may arise from a read error. The chain couples TRBV13 to TRBJ2-7; D ambiguous. The CDR3 extends over 14 amino acids. CDR1 is PRHDT, CDR2 FYEKMQ, per germline (reference sequence). The CDR3 region is CANSLTVRNWEQYF. Written as DNA, the CDR3 is TGTGCCAACAGCTTAACCGTGAGAAATTGGGAGCAGTACTTC.

V is TRBV4-1 and J is TRBJ2-3, with unresolved D. The CDR3 consists of 14 residues. V was shortened by 2 bases and J by 1 base, with 7 bases between the two germline ends. Germline V gives CDR1 MGHRA, CDR2 YSYEKL. The CDR3 is CASSQTEGTDTQYF. CDR3 in DNA: TGCGCCAGCAGCCAAACAGAGGGCACAGATACGCAGTATTTT.

This clonotype showed up many times. This chain connects TRBV10-3 to TRBJ2-7; no clear D. Trimming cost V 3 bases and J 5 bases, with 5 bases left between them. Germline CDR1 reads ENHRY; CDR2 reads SYGVKD. The CDR3 contains 11 residues. CDR3 DNA: TGTGCCATCAGTGATATCGACGAGCAGTACTTC. Amino acids: CAISDIDEQYF.

The gene calls are TRBV2 and TRBJ1-2, with TRBD1 identical over 9 bases. The CDR3 contains 14 residues. V dropped 6 bases and J dropped 5; count of bases not matched to a gene: 7. CDR1 and CDR2 (germline): SNHLY, FYNNEI. The CDR3 loop is CASRRDRVKYGYTF. The CDR3 bases are TGTGCCAGCAGGAGGGACAGGGTGAAATATGGCTACACCTTC.